This entry is about one T cell receptor (beta chain). The CDR3 has 15 amino acids. V dropped 5 bases and J dropped 7 bases, with 17 bases sitting between them. This sample is part of a study of T cells in Graves' hyperthyroidism and ophthalmopathy. Amplified TCR beta CDR3 regions came from RNA transcripts. First-round RT-PCR of the TCR CDR3 relied on the HTBI primer set. A single record per CDR3 protein comes from TCRdb applying MiXCR to the multiplex PCR reads. The sample yields roughly 280,000 distinct CDR3 sequences, 22% seen once. Among ophthalmopathy patients, the Clinical Activity Score reached at least 3, the NOSPECS grade reached at least 4, and duration remained under 3 months.

The TCR sequence derives from a man aged 25 to 45 with Graves' ophthalmopathy. The sample was blood. This rearrangement joins TRBV12-3 or TRBV12-4 to TRBJ2-2; a possible D gene is TRBD2 (5 bases). The CDR3 here is CASSATGLGNGELFF. CDR3 sequence (DNA): TGTGCCAGCAGTGCTACTGGACTGGGGAACGGGGAGCTGTTTTTT.